This T cell receptor beta chain is drawn from a study of identical twins. Study-level points and caveats: Fewer insertions were carried by abundant cord blood beta clonotypes, but none was seen in memory repertoires.

Template switching added a universal primer binding site, and final cDNA carried unique molecular identifiers. TCRdb independently ran MiXCR on the 5' RACE reads; one entry per CDR3 protein. This sample carries under 1 million distinct CDR3 sequences, over 9% of them seen once, and the ten largest clones take around 1.5%. The CDR3 is 18 amino acids. The V segment lost 4 bases and the J segment 5 bases; nucleotides outside the gene matches: 16. Germline CDR1 and CDR2: DFQATT and SNEGSKA (reference sequence). As for this clonotype: Its antigen is currently unknown.

This sample was shared with a second study, whose subject was yellow fever vaccine responses in identical twins. As that report states: Twins' vaccine T cell responses were reported to seem partly convergent and partly personalized.

This chain joins TRBV20-1 and TRBJ1-6; 8 bases are a match to TRBD1. Source material: PBMCs. This clonotype originated in a woman between 18 and 30 years old in good health. The CDR3 reads CSAITPSDDRGDNSPLHF. The CDR3 DNA reads as TGCAGTGCTATAACCCCAAGCGATGACAGGGGAGATAATTCACCCCTCCACTTT.